This T cell receptor (beta chain) was obtained from a study of chemoradiotherapy in HPV16-positive cancers. Repertoires were generated with immunoSEQ multiplex PCR, while TCRdb's copy carries only in-frame clones and drops some. The sample records some 14,000 clones, about 91% being singletons. This CDR3 is 15 amino acids long. V lost 0 bases to trimming and J lost 9 bases, with 15 bases between them. The germline CDR1 and CDR2 sequences are SEHNR and FQNEAQ (reference sequence). General study findings and limits: The functional HPV-specific definition rests on just a couple of HPV16-positive patients.

As for this clone: What it binds is not known.

This TCR was recovered from a human donor with HPV-associated anogenital cancer. This sample comprised blood, obtained from a patient who underwent chemoradiotherapy. J is TRBJ2-1 and V is TRBV7-9; maybe TRBD2 (6 bases). CDR3 nucleotide sequence: TGTGCCAGCAGCTTAGCGGTGGAGGGTCATGTTGAGCAGTTCTTC. Protein sequence: CASSLAVEGHVEQFF.